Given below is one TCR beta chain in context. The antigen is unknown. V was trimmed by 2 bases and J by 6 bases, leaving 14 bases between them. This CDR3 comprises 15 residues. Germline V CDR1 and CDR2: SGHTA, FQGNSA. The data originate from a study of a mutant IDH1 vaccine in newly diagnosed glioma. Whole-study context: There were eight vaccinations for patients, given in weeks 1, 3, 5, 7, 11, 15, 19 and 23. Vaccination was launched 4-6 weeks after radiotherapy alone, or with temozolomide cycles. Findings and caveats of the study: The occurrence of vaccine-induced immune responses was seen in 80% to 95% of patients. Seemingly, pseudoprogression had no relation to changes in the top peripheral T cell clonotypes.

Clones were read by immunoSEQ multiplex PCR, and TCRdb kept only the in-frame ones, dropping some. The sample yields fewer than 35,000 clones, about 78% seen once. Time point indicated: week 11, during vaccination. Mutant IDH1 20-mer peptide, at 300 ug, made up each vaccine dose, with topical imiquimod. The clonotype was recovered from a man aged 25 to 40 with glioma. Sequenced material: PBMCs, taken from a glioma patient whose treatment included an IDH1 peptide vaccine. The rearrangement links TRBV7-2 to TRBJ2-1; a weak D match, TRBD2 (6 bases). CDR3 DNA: TGTGCCAGCAGCTTAAGGTCTAGCGTAGGCAATGAGCAGTTCTTC. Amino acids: CASSLRSSVGNEQFF.